This passage covers 2 T cell receptor beta chains from one sample sequenced in a study of graft-versus-host responses after intestinal transplantation. Tissue from the graft was processed to free its intraepithelial and lamina propria lymphocytes. The table came from immunoSEQ multiplex PCR; TCRdb's copy has only in-frame clones and leaves some out. Found here are tens of thousands of clones, just over 75% of them singletons; the top ten hold 3%. This specimen consisted of ileum tissue, obtained 12 days after intestinal transplant. Every receptor here comes from a human patient who received an intestinal transplant, so some T cells may come from the graft donor.

The chain employs TRBV19 and TRBJ2-2, with a tentative D call TRBD1 (6 bases). The CDR3 has 13 amino acids. Germline assignment: CDR1 LNHDA and CDR2 SQIVND (reference sequence). V shed 5 bases and J shed 5 bases, with 9 bases lying between them. CDR3 in amino acids: CASSFDRTGELFF. CDR3 nucleotide sequence: TGTGCCAGTAGTTTCGACAGGACCGGGGAGCTGTTTTTT.

This clone was seen a few times. J is TRBJ2-1 and V is TRBV7-2; 8 bases agree with TRBD2. The CDR3 consists of 15 residues. Germline CDR1 reads SGHTA; CDR2 reads FQGNSA. V was clipped by 3 bases and J by 3 bases; unmatched bases: 4. This CDR3 is CASSFLGTSYNEQFF. As DNA, the CDR3 is TGTGCCAGCAGCTTCTTGGGGACTAGCTACAATGAGCAGTTCTTC.